Detailed here is one T cell receptor (beta chain). The data originate from a study of blood T cell repertoires in COVID-19. Study at large: Sites across the United States, Italy and Spain contributed samples from acute and convalescent COVID-19. Sources were T cells, B-cell-depleted T cells, or PBMCs; the material itself was cDNA or gDNA.

Produced via immunoSEQ multiplex PCR; TCRdb's table is partial and in-frame only. The sample has roughly 260,000 clones; 90% to 95% are singletons. Trimming took off 0 bases at V and 6 bases at J, with 6 bases between the two ends. Germline V lookup: CDR1 SGHAT, CDR2 FQNNGV. The CDR3 is 13 amino acids. Participants were aged about 18 to 100 years from 20 to 30 US areas. Each participant's cohort was designated according to participant-reported clinical history. The source material was PBMCs or T cells enriched from blood (not recorded which). The sequence came from a human donor in a cohort exposed to, infected with or recovered from COVID-19 (not recorded which). The donor label of this sample is uncertain. The chain uses TRBV11-2 and TRBJ1-5, with D unclear. The CDR3 spells CASSLDFSQPQHF. The CDR3, as DNA: TGTGCCAGCAGCTTAGATTTCAGTCAGCCCCAGCATTTT.